These 27 T cell receptor beta chains were sequenced from one sample in a study of T-cell memory formation after mild COVID-19 (dated by TCRdb to the early 2020s). Library preparation was by 5' RACE. Sequencing was carried out with an Illumina NovaSeq 6000. The public reads were reanalyzed by TCRdb: fastp trimming at Q25, MiXCR alignment, in-frame beta chains only. Each entry is one CDR3 protein sequence, shown with its most common DNA and genes. Within this sample are approximately 480,000 distinct CDR3 sequences, with 15% to 20% of them counted one time only. The ten largest clones capture over 9% of the sample. Sequencing was done on a sample of PBMCs or a T cell subset sorted from them (not recorded which). These receptors came from an adult woman who had mild COVID-19 (a few samples of this study predate the infection). The sample titles of this study are shuffled in the database, so cell type and time point are left out; the donor was told from shared clones.

Only a few counts were recorded for this clonotype. The V and J genes are TRBV30 and TRBJ2-7; D perhaps matches TRBD2 (5 bases). V lost 4 bases to trimming and J lost 2 bases, with 12 bases between them. The germline gives CDR1 GTSNPN, CDR2 SVGIG (reference sequence). The CDR3 length is 13 residues. For the CDR3, the DNA is TGTGCCTGGACACCAGGACTGACCTACGAGCAGTACTTC. Protein: CAWTPGLTYEQYF. Combining the CDR3 with reference TRBV30 and TRBJ2-7 gives the whole variable domain SQTIHQWPATLVQPVGSPLSLECTVEGTSNPNLYWYRQAAGRGLQLLFYSVGIGQISSEVPQNLSASRPQDRQFILSSKKLLLSDSGFYLCAWTPGLTYEQYFGPGTRLTVT.

The rearrangement links TRBV27 to TRBJ2-5; D may correspond to TRBD1 or TRBD2 (5 bases each). V lost 8 bases and J 2 bases, leaving 12 bases between the germline ends. Per the germline V gene, CDR1 is MNHEY and CDR2 is SMNVEV (reference sequence). CDR3 length equals 13 residues. In nucleotides, the CDR3 is TGTGCCAGCGCAGAGGGGTTTCAAGAGACCCAGTACTTC. This encodes CASAEGFQETQYF.

This clonotype has ten or more counts. The chain employs TRBV4-2 and TRBJ2-3; TRBD2 might be the D (6 bases). In germline, CDR1 is LGHNA, CDR2 YNFKEQ. This CDR3 region has 17 residues. The V and J ends lost 1 base and 4 bases respectively, with 18 bases between them. CDR3 in amino acids: CASSQGTVGGLADTQYF. The CDR3 coding sequence is TGTGCCAGCAGCCAAGGGACTGTCGGGGGTTTGGCAGATACGCAGTATTTT.

This clonotype was detected a few times. This rearrangement joins TRBV9 to TRBJ1-1; D might be TRBD1 (6 bases). Germline V gene sequence: CDR1 SGDLS, CDR2 YYNGEE. The CDR3 extends over 15 amino acids. V lost 1 base, J lost 6 bases, and 16 bases lay in between. The CDR3 DNA follows: TGTGCCAGCAGCGTATCGGGGGCGGTTTCGGCTGAAGCTTTCTTT. Amino acids: CASSVSGAVSAEAFF. The entire variable domain, with the rest obtained from reference TRBV9 and TRBJ1-1, is as follows: DSGVTQTPKHLITATGQRVTLRCSPRSGDLSVYWYQQSLDQGLQFLIQYYNGEERAKGNILERFSAQQFPDLHSELNLSSLELGDSALYFCASSVSGAVSAEAFFGQGTRLTVV.

This clonotype was detected only a few times. The chain has TRBV5-1 and TRBJ2-7; TRBD1 aligns across 10 bases. The germline V gene has CDR1 SGHRS and CDR2 YFSETQ. J lost 5 bases, V lost 2 bases, and 4 bases had no gene match. The length of the CDR3 is 14 residues. The CDR3 region has the DNA TGCGCCAGCAGCTTCGGGACAGGGGTTCACGAGCAGTACTTC. This sequence encodes CASSFGTGVHEQYF. Filled out from reference TRBV5-1 and TRBJ2-7, the complete variable domain reads KAGVTQTPRYLIKTRGQQVTLSCSPISGHRSVSWYQQTPGQGLQFLFEYFSETQRNKGNFPGRFSGRQFSNSRSEMNVSTLELGDSALYLCASSFGTGVHEQYFGPGTRLTVT.

The chain carries TRBV4-1 and TRBJ2-7; the match to TRBD1 covers 10 bases. V lost 2 bases to trimming and J lost 5 bases; unmatched junction nucleotides: 3. This CDR3 spans 14 amino acids. Germline V gene sequence: CDR1 MGHRA, CDR2 YSYEKL. The CDR3 reads CASSQLGQGNEQYF. The CDR3 region has the DNA TGCGCCAGCAGCCAACTGGGACAGGGGAACGAGCAGTACTTC.

In this sample, this clonotype turned up many times. The rearrangement joins TRBV9 to TRBJ2-3; TRBD2 matches at 7 bases. The germline CDR1 and CDR2 sequences are SGDLS and YYNGEE. CDR3 length: 19 amino acids. J gave up 0 bases and V 0 bases, and 13 bases lay outside the gene matches. The CDR3 DNA reads TGTGCCAGCAGCGTAGTGCCGGCTAGCGGAACCTCTAGCACAGATACGCAGTATTTT. Encoded protein: CASSVVPASGTSSTDTQYF.

V usage is TRBV24-1 and J usage is TRBJ2-5; no clear D. CDR3 length equals 12 residues. The V end lost 7 bases, the J end lost 1 base, and 6 bases lay between the germline ends. Germline CDR1 reads KGHDR; CDR2 reads SFDVKD. In DNA form, the CDR3 reads TGTGCCACCAGCCACCGCCAAGAGACCCAGTACTTC. It specifies CATSHRQETQYF.

This clonotype was picked up a small number of times. The rearrangement uses TRBV7-9 and TRBJ2-1; possibly TRBD2 for D (6 bases). Germline CDR1 and CDR2: SEHNR and FQNEAQ (reference sequence). Trimming stripped 4 bases from V and 9 bases from J, with 19 bases between. The length of the CDR3 is 15 residues. The CDR3 coding sequence is TGTGCCAGCAGCTCCTCCGGGGGAAGCAGAGGTGAGCAGTTCTTC. Amino acid sequence: CASSSSGGSRGEQFF.

This clonotype was counted ten times or more. This chain links TRBV5-1 with TRBJ1-1; D may be TRBD1 (5 bases). Per germline, CDR1 SGHRS and CDR2 YFSETQ. Trimming left V 0 bases short and J 4 bases short, with 10 bases between. This CDR3 contains 14 residues. DNA for the CDR3: TGCGCCAGCAGCTTGGATCAGGGACTCACTGAAGCTTTCTTT. This gives the protein CASSLDQGLTEAFF.

The V and J genes are TRBV20-1 and TRBJ2-3; 9 bases fit TRBD2. J was trimmed by 0 bases and V by 3 bases; bases with no gene match: 4. This CDR3 has 15 amino acids. Germline V gene lookup returns CDR1 DFQATT and CDR2 SNEGSKA (reference sequence). This chain's CDR3 is CSASPGLASTDTQYF. CDR3 DNA sequence: TGCAGTGCTAGCCCCGGACTAGCGAGCACAGATACGCAGTATTTT.

This chain uses TRBV11-2 with TRBJ2-1; D not resolved. Germline V gene sequence: CDR1 SGHAT, CDR2 FQNNGV. CDR3 length equals 16 residues. The germline V and J ends were trimmed by 0 bases and 0 bases, with 9 bases remaining between them. In DNA, the CDR3 is TGTGCCAGCAGCTTAGAAAGCGCAAGCTCCTACAATGAGCAGTTCTTC. It yields the protein CASSLESASSYNEQFF.

The V gene is TRBV9, the J gene TRBJ2-5, with 9 nucleotides matching TRBD1. The junction had 8 bases not matched to a gene; V was cut back by 3 bases and J by 5 bases. The CDR3 consists of 15 residues. The germline gives CDR1 SGDLS, CDR2 YYNGEE. For the CDR3, the DNA is TGTGCCAGCAGCGAAACGGGACAGGGAGGGGAGACCCAGTACTTC. Protein product: CASSETGQGGETQYF.

This clonotype was observed a few times. V and J are TRBV7-6 and TRBJ2-5, with 7 bases lining up with TRBD2. The germline gives CDR1 SGHVS, CDR2 FNYEAQ. CDR3 length: 14 residues. The ends lost 3 bases at V and 5 bases at J; junction bases unmatched: 6. The CDR3 DNA sequence: TGTGCCAGCAGCTTGGGGACTATCCGCGAGACCCAGTACTTC. This translates into CASSLGTIRETQYF.

The chain couples TRBV25-1 to TRBJ1-1; tentatively, D is TRBD1 (5 bases). The length of the CDR3 is 15 residues. Per the germline V gene, CDR1 is MGHDK and CDR2 is SYGVNS. Trimming removed 3 bases at V and 2 bases at J, with 13 bases between. The DNA of the CDR3 is TGTGCCAGCAGTGACCGAGGACATTCCAACACTGAAGCTTTCTTT. Protein: CASSDRGHSNTEAFF.

This clonotype occurred a few times. The V call is TRBV6-6, the J call TRBJ2-5; D unresolved. Germline loops: CDR1 MNHNY, CDR2 SVGAGI (reference sequence). The CDR3 is 13 residues long. The V end lost 6 bases, the J end lost 2 bases, and 10 bases lay between the germline ends. This CDR3 is CASRGGVQETQYF. As DNA, the CDR3 is TGTGCCAGCAGGGGTGGCGTTCAAGAGACCCAGTACTTC.

This chain uses TRBV3-1 with TRBJ2-1; 7 bases line up with TRBD2. The CDR3 sequence is 12 residues long. The germline V gene has CDR1 LGHDT and CDR2 YNNKEL (reference sequence). J was trimmed by 11 bases and V by 0 bases; bases with no gene match: 1. The CDR3: CASSQEGTKQFF. The CDR3 DNA reads as TGTGCCAGCAGCCAAGAGGGGACTAAGCAGTTCTTC.

This clonotype was detected only a few times. This rearrangement joins TRBV4-2 to TRBJ2-7; 8 nucleotides agree with TRBD2. V lost 0 bases, J lost 2 bases, and 6 bases stayed unmatched. Germline V lookup: CDR1 LGHNA, CDR2 YNFKEQ. The CDR3 is 16 residues long. CDR3 sequence reads: CASSQEIAGHTYEQYF. In nucleotides, the CDR3 is TGTGCCAGCAGCCAAGAGATAGCGGGGCACACCTACGAGCAGTACTTC.

This clonotype was observed a few times. This chain joins TRBV4-1 and TRBJ2-7; 12 bases match TRBD1. From germline, CDR1 is MGHRA and CDR2 YSYEKL. V gave up 4 bases and J gave up 6 bases; unmatched junction bases: 7. This CDR3 spans 15 amino acids. This chain's CDR3 is CASSPTGQGAGEQYF. Written as DNA, the CDR3 is TGCGCCAGCAGCCCTACGGGACAGGGGGCTGGCGAGCAGTACTTC.

The chain carries TRBV20-1 and TRBJ1-2, with D unclear. Per germline, CDR1 DFQATT and CDR2 SNEGSKA (reference sequence). The V end lost 2 bases, the J end lost 8 bases, and 3 bases lay between the germline ends. The CDR3 is made up of 9 amino acids. The CDR3 coding sequence is TGCAGTGCTAGAAACGGCTACACCTTC. This gives the protein CSARNGYTF.

In this sample, this clonotype turned up a few times. This chain joins TRBV21-1 and TRBJ1-1; whether TRBD1, the table's D call, matches the DNA was not checked. TRBV21-1 counts as a pseudogene. CDR3 length equals 13 residues. CDR3 DNA: TGTGCCAGCAGGACAGGGGAAAATGGTGAAGCTTTCTTT. Translation: CASRTGENGEAFF.

The chain recombines TRBV27 with TRBJ1-4; TRBD1 agrees at 7 bases. The CDR3 is 14 residues long. The junction had 6 bases not matched to a gene; V was cut back by 3 bases and J by 8 bases. Germline CDR1 MNHEY, CDR2 SMNVEV (reference sequence). The CDR3 DNA sequence: TGTGCCAGCAGTTTTTATCGAGGGGGCGAAAAACTGTTTTTT. It translates to CASSFYRGGEKLFF.

The chain is built from TRBV7-9 and TRBJ1-2, with no clear D. CDR1 and CDR2 (germline): SEHNR, FQNEAQ (reference sequence). V lost 10 bases and J 4 bases, leaving 16 bases between the germline ends. CDR3 length equals 13 residues. The CDR3 bases are TGTGCCACCGGGGAGGGTAGGACCTATGGCTACACCTTC. Protein: CATGEGRTYGYTF.

This clonotype has just a few counts. The genes are TRBV18 and TRBJ2-3; 13 bases match TRBD2. CDR1 and CDR2 (germline): KGHSH, LQKENI. The CDR3 totals 18 residues. With V trimmed by 5 bases and J by 0 bases, 8 bases remained unmatched. CDR3 region: CASSSGLAGALSTDTQYF. For the CDR3, the DNA is TGTGCCAGCTCATCCGGACTAGCGGGAGCTTTGAGCACAGATACGCAGTATTTT.

The chain combines TRBV6-6 with TRBJ1-5; 10 positions agree with TRBD1. With 5 bases clipped from V and 5 bases from J, the junction kept 6 bases outside the gene matches. Germline V gene data show CDR1 as MNHNY and CDR2 as SVGAGI (reference sequence). The CDR3 has 15 amino acids. CDR3 nucleotides: TGTGCCAGCAGTGACGGACAGGGGGGTTATCAGCCCCAGCATTTT. As protein: CASSDGQGGYQPQHF.

This sequence joins TRBV12-3 or TRBV12-4 and TRBJ1-1, with D tentatively TRBD1 (6 bases). The CDR3 spans 13 residues. Between the trimmed V and J ends, which lost 5 bases and 7 bases, there was a span of 14 bases. The CDR3 DNA reads TGTGCCAGCAGTGGCGGGGGGCGGAGTGAAGCTTTCTTT. Its protein product is CASSGGGRSEAFF.

This clonotype was detected a few times. The V gene is TRBV30, the J gene TRBJ1-1, with D uncertain. Germline V gene lookup returns CDR1 GTSNPN and CDR2 SVGIG (reference sequence). Deletions cut 2 bases from V and 4 bases from J, with 14 bases between. CDR3 size: 14 residues. The CDR3 region has the DNA TGTGCCTGGAGTCATCTCTCGGGGAGCACTGAAGCTTTCTTT. Translating it yields CAWSHLSGSTEAFF.